This is a list of T cell receptor beta chains from one sample in a study of breast tumors, draining lymph nodes, adjacent tissues. Via MiXCR, TCRdb re-called the multiplex PCR reads, giving one row per CDR3 protein. Among about 47,000 distinct CDR3 sequences listed, roughly 24% were seen once. The sequenced sample was breast tumor tissue. All receptors come from a female donor with breast cancer. Some clones in this sample may be carry-over from other donors' samples. The conserved cysteine and the conserved F or W are not part of the CDR3 here. The order of the fields is J gene, V gene, CDR3 protein.

TRBJ1-4 TRBV29-1 SARQGREKLF
TRBJ1-2 TRBV18 ASSPPSRGYT
TRBJ2-3 TRBV12-3/TRBV12-4 ASRRTDTQY
TRBJ2-1 TRBV24-1 ATSAVAIGSGGYNEQF
TRBJ1-3 TRBV6-5 ASKIDLTQNSGNTIY
TRBJ2-6 TRBV5-4 ASSLGGGRGANVLT
TRBJ1-2 TRBV7-2 ASSHPAGPQFDYT
TRBJ2-3 TRBV20-1 SAPRPGTDTQY
TRBJ2-5 TRBV27 ASSFQLGAETQY
TRBJ2-1 TRBV27 ASSPAPGSYNEQF
TRBJ2-2 TRBV24-1 ATDDRAGELF
TRBJ2-1 TRBV30 AWSNRGLLREQF
TRBJ2-3 TRBV5-8 ASSGRTSGVAGTDTQY
TRBJ1-4 TRBV6-4 ARWTGGGNEKLF
TRBJ2-4 TRBV4-1 ASSQEGVQGFAKNIQY
TRBJ2-3 TRBV7-9 ASSAGTSSVTDTQY
TRBJ2-5 TRBV7-7 ASSLSGGETQY
TRBJ1-2 TRBV7-8 ASSQDGQGAGSYGYT
TRBJ2-1 TRBV5-1 ASSKIRESSYNEQF
TRBJ2-1 TRBV20-1 SASWDRELRRQF
TRBJ2-7 TRBV7-9 ASSPPGQPYEQY
TRBJ1-4 TRBV25-1 ASVGGWSEKLF
TRBJ2-3 TRBV4-1 ASSRPVSDTQY
TRBJ2-2 TRBV10-3 AISQRQGKNTGELF
TRBJ2-3 TRBV5-1 ASSLKDRVTDTQY
TRBJ1-6 TRBV7-9 ASSSYSTRDSPLH
TRBJ2-7 TRBV20-1 SGHDVGEQY
TRBJ2-1 TRBV5-1 ASSWGLTGEPNNEQF
TRBJ2-5 TRBV7-9 ASSPDRATETQY